This is a list of T cell receptor beta chains from one sample in a study of graft-versus-host responses after intestinal transplantation. These receptors have no identified antigens. Here immunoSEQ multiplex PCR was the method, and the copy in TCRdb shows in-frame clones only, minus some. The sample lists about 120,000 clones; 90% were seen once. The input for sequencing was unstimulated CD4+ T cells sorted from spleen or lymph node cells, taken before intestinal transplant. The receptors stem from a human donor who received an intestinal transplant. Each CDR3 is given with its conserved first and last residue. A D gene is named only where the DNA matches it firmly. Some rows mark clone size as missing; the rest say once, few, many or name a class of expanded clone.

clone_size	v_call	d_call	j_call	cdr3_nt	cdr3_aa
-	TRBV7-9	TRBD1	TRBJ1-1	TGTGCCAGCAGCGTACCGGGACAGGGGAACACTGAAGCTTTCTTT	CASSVPGQGNTEAFF
few	TRBV28	TRBD1	TRBJ2-7	TGTGCCAGCAGACCCCGGACAGGAAACTACGAGCAGTACTTC	CASRPRTGNYEQYF
-	TRBV6-5	TRBD2	TRBJ2-1	TGTGCCAGCAGTCGTGCTAGCGGGAGTTTAAATGAGCAGTTCTTC	CASSRASGSLNEQFF
-	TRBV7-2	TRBD2	TRBJ2-3	TGTGCCAGCAGCCCGGGACTAGCGGGAACTCACACAGATACGCAGTATTTT	CASSPGLAGTHTDTQYF
-	TRBV21-1	-	TRBJ1-2	TGTGCCAGCAGCAATCAGGGGTGCGTGCCCTATGGCTACACCTTC	CASSNQGCVPYGYTF
-	TRBV7-9	-	TRBJ1-1	TGTGCCAGCAGGGCGGGGAACACTGAAGCTTTCTTT	CASRAGNTEAFF
once	TRBV11-2	TRBD1	TRBJ2-3	TGTGCCAGCAGCCAAGACCCGGGACAGGGCACAGATACGCAGTATTTT	CASSQDPGQGTDTQYF
-	TRBV7-2	-	TRBJ2-7	TGTGCCAGCAGCCGGGGGAGCTACGAGCAGTACTTC	CASSRGSYEQYF
-	TRBV29-1	TRBD1	TRBJ1-1	TGCAGCGTTGGTTCGGACAGGGGGCCCGGAACTGAAGCTTTCTTT	CSVGSDRGPGTEAFF
-	TRBV27	-	TRBJ2-7	TGTGCCAGCAGTCCCCTCGGGGGATCCTACGAGCAGTACTTC	CASSPLGGSYEQYF
once	TRBV12-5	-	TRBJ1-2	TGTGCTAGTGGTTTGGTACCCCCAGGGTTGCATGGCTACACCTTC	CASGLVPPGLHGYTF
-	TRBV15	-	TRBJ1-5	TGTGCCACCAGCCCTACGGGCAGGGGAAGAGAGGCCCAGCATTTT	CATSPTGRGREAQHF
once	TRBV29-1	TRBD2	TRBJ2-2	TGCAGCGTTGATGGGACTAGTTTCGGGGAGCTGTTTTTT	CSVDGTSFGELFF
-	TRBV7-9	-	TRBJ2-7	TGTGCCAGCAGCTCCTCCGCGTGGTACCACGAGCAGTACTTC	CASSSSAWYHEQYF
-	TRBV19	-	TRBJ1-4	TGTGCCAGTAGTAGGACAGTTAATGAAAAACTGTTTTTT	CASSRTVNEKLFF
-	TRBV6-5	-	TRBJ1-1	TGTGCCAGCAGTTACCTCGGGTCTATTAACACTGAAGCTTTCTTT	CASSYLGSINTEAFF
-	TRBV5-1	-	TRBJ2-2	TGCGCCAGCAGCTTGACCGGGACAACGAACACCGGGGAGCTGTTTTTT	CASSLTGTTNTGELFF
-	TRBV4-1	-	TRBJ2-3	TGCGCCAGCAGCCCCCTTGGACCGGGGACAGATACGCAGTATTTT	CASSPLGPGTDTQYF
-	TRBV2	-	TRBJ2-7	TGTGCCAGCACCTCACTAGGGGGACCTTCCTACGAGCAGTACTTC	CASTSLGGPSYEQYF
-	TRBV19	-	TRBJ2-3	TGTGCCAGTAGTATCGGGGGGCGCGATACGCAGTATTTT	CASSIGGRDTQYF
once	TRBV28	-	TRBJ1-1	TGTGCCAGCAGTTTATGGGGGGGGAACACTGAAGCTTTCTTT	CASSLWGGNTEAFF
-	TRBV11-2	-	TRBJ1-2	TGTGCCAGCAGCTTTGGGCCCACTAACTATGGCTACACCTTC	CASSFGPTNYGYTF
-	TRBV5-1	TRBD1	TRBJ1-2	TGCGCCAGCAGCTTGGGCGGACAGGGTTCCTATGGCTACACCTTC	CASSLGGQGSYGYTF
-	TRBV28	TRBD1	TRBJ1-5	TGTGCCAGCAGCCTGACAGGGGGCTCTCAGCCCCAGCATTTT	CASSLTGGSQPQHF
-	TRBV18	-	TRBJ1-1	TGTGCCAGCTCACCACGTCTCGGGACACCGAACACTGAAGCTTTCTTT	CASSPRLGTPNTEAFF
-	TRBV30	-	TRBJ2-4	TGTGCCTGGAGTGTAGGAGGGGCGGGCTTCAAAAACATTCAGTACTTC	CAWSVGGAGFKNIQYF
-	TRBV5-4	TRBD2	TRBJ2-5	TGTGCCAGCAGCTTGGGCGGGGGGGCACAGACCCAGTACTTC	CASSLGGGAQTQYF
-	TRBV9	-	TRBJ2-2	TGTGCCAGCACCACAACGAACACCGGGGAGCTGTTTTTT	CASTTTNTGELFF
-	TRBV2	TRBD1	TRBJ2-1	TGTGCCAGCAGGGTAACAGGGGCCCCCTTTTACAATGAGCAGTTCTTC	CASRVTGAPFYNEQFF
-	TRBV7-9	-	TRBJ1-3	TGTGCCAGCAGCTCCCGAGTTTTCTCTGGAAACACCATATATTTT	CASSSRVFSGNTIYF
-	TRBV15	-	TRBJ1-2	TGTGCCACCAGCAGAGGGGCGGGGACCAATTTTAACTATGGCTACACCTTC	CATSRGAGTNFNYGYTF
-	TRBV6-1	TRBD2	TRBJ2-7	TGTGCCAGCAGTGGGCTAGCGGGGGCTCCCTACGAGCAGTACTTC	CASSGLAGAPYEQYF
-	TRBV14	-	TRBJ1-1	TGTGCCAGCAGCCAACGGATGGGGGGCACTGAAGCTTTCTTT	CASSQRMGGTEAFF
-	TRBV11-2	-	TRBJ1-3	TGTGCCAGCAGCTACACTACAGGGAGCTCTGGAAACACCATATATTTT	CASSYTTGSSGNTIYF
once	TRBV28	-	TRBJ2-3	TGTGCCAGCAGTATCCAGACAGCAGATACGCAGTATTTT	CASSIQTADTQYF
-	TRBV15	TRBD2	TRBJ2-1	TGTGCCACCAGCCGGGGGGAGACTAGTATAGGAAATGAGCAGTTCTTC	CATSRGETSIGNEQFF
once	TRBV7-2	TRBD2	TRBJ2-3	TGTGCCAGCAGCTTCCGAAGGCGGGGGGTCACAGATACGCAGTATTTT	CASSFRRRGVTDTQYF
-	TRBV9	-	TRBJ2-3	TGTGCCAGCAGCGTAGATGCGTGGGATACGCAGTATTTT	CASSVDAWDTQYF
-	TRBV19	-	TRBJ1-5	TGTGCCAGTAGTATAGACGGAATTCGGGGGAATCAGCCCCAGCATTTT	CASSIDGIRGNQPQHF
-	TRBV4-1	TRBD1	TRBJ1-3	TGCGCCAGCAGCCAAATGGGGGGCCGTCGTTCCGGGACAGTTGGAAACACCATATATTTT	CASSQMGGRRSGTVGNTIYF